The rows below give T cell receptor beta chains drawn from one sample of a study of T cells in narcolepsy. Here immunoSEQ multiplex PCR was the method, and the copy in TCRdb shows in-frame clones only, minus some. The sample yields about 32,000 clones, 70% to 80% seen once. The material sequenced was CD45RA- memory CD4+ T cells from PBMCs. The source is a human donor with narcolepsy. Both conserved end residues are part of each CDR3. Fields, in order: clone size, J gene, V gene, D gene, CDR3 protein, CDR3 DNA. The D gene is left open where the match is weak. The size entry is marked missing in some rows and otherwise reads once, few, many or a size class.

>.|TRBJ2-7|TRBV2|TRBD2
CASSESSGSHEQYF
TGTGCCAGCAGTGAAAGTAGCGGGAGCCACGAGCAGTACTTC
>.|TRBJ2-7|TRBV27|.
CASSLREFSYEQYF
TGTGCCAGCAGTTTGAGAGAGTTCTCCTACGAGCAGTACTTC
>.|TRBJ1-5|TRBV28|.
CASSPSTGHNGGFSQPQHF
TGTGCCAGCAGTCCCTCCACTGGGCACAATGGGGGATTTAGTCAGCCCCAGCATTTT
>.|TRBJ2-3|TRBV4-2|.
CASSQGAYGDTQYF
TGTGCCAGCAGCCAAGGGGCCTACGGAGATACGCAGTATTTT
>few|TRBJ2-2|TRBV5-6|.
CASSSQSIGELFF
TGTGCCAGCAGTTCACAGTCTATCGGGGAGCTGTTTTTT
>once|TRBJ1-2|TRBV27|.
CASSQGRENYGYTF
TGTGCCAGCAGTCAAGGGAGAGAGAACTATGGCTACACCTTC
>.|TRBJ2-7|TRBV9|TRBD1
CASSPTGGGYEQYF
TGTGCCAGCAGCCCGACAGGGGGCGGTTACGAGCAGTACTTC
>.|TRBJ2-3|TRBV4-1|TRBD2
CASSQDISVAGGSSTDTQYF
TGCGCCAGCAGCCAAGATATCTCGGTAGCGGGGGGCTCAAGCACAGATACGCAGTATTTT
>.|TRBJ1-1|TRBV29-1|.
CSVQGLETEAFF
TGCAGCGTCCAGGGCTTAGAGACTGAAGCTTTCTTT
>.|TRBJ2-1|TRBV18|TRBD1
CASSPGQGQGLNEQFF
TGTGCCAGCTCACCAGGGCAAGGACAGGGGCTCAATGAGCAGTTCTTC
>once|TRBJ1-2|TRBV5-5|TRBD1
CASSLDRVVSYTF
TGTGCCAGCAGCCTAGACAGGGTAGTAAGCTACACCTTC
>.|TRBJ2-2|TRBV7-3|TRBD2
CASSPSGANTGELFF
TGTGCCAGCAGCCCTAGCGGAGCGAACACCGGGGAGCTGTTTTTT
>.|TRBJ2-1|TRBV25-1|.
CASSDQTQTKQFF
TGTGCCAGCAGTGATCAGACCCAAACCAAGCAGTTCTTC
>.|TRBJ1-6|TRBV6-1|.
CASRPTTGYNSPLHF
TGTGCCAGCAGGCCCACGACAGGCTATAATTCACCCCTCCACTTT
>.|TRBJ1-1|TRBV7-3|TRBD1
CASSLGRQGANTEAFF
TGTGCCAGCAGCTTGGGGAGACAGGGGGCGAACACTGAAGCTTTCTTT
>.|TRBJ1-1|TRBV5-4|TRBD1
CASNGDRVNTEAFF
TGTGCCAGCAACGGGGACAGGGTAAACACTGAAGCTTTCTTT
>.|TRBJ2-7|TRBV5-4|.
CASSPTRGRSHEQYF
TGTGCCAGCAGCCCGACAAGGGGGAGGTCTCACGAGCAGTACTTC
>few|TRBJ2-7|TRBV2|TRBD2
CASSEKGGKVYEQYF
TGTGCCAGCAGTGAAAAGGGAGGGAAGGTCTACGAGCAGTACTTC
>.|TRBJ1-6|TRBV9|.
CASSATWALSPLHF
TGTGCCAGCAGCGCTACCTGGGCCCTATCACCCCTCCACTTT
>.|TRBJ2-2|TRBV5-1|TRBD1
CASDRAGNTGELFF
TGCGCCAGCGACAGGGCAGGTAACACCGGGGAGCTGTTTTTT
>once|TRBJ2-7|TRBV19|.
CASSIEGARERQYF
TGTGCCAGTAGTATAGAGGGCGCCAGGGAGCGACAGTACTTC
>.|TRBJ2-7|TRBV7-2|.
CASSLAWRSYEQYF
TGTGCCAGCAGCTTAGCGTGGCGGTCCTACGAGCAGTACTTC
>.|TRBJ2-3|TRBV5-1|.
CASSLAGLQGSTQYF
TGCGCCAGCAGCTTGGCGGGCCTCCAGGGGAGTACGCAGTATTTT
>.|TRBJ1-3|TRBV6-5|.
CASSLGVFGNTIYF
TGTGCCAGCAGTTTAGGGGTGTTTGGAAACACCATATATTTT
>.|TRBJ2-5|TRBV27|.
CASSRITGGEETQYF
TGTGCCAGCAGCCGTATCACAGGGGGGGAAGAGACCCAGTACTTC
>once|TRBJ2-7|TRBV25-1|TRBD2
CASRLKSLLAGEYEQYF
TGTGCCAGCAGACTTAAATCACTCCTAGCGGGGGAGTACGAGCAGTACTTC
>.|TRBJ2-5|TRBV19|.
CASTAGYPQETQYF
TGTGCCAGTACCGCAGGGTATCCGCAAGAGACCCAGTACTTC
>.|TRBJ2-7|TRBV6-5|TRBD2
CASSSPSGSYEQYF
TGTGCCAGCAGTTCACCTAGCGGGAGCTACGAGCAGTACTTC
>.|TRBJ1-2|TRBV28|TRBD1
CASSLEGARGYTF
TGTGCCAGCAGTTTAGAGGGGGCGCGCGGCTACACCTTC
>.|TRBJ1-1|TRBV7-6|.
CASSLGGGNSPNTEAFF
TGTGCCAGCAGCTTAGGAGGGGGGAACTCCCCTAACACTGAAGCTTTCTTT
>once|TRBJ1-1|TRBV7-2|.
CASSLGESGDSMNTEAFF
TGTGCCAGCAGCTTAGGGGAATCAGGAGACAGTATGAACACTGAAGCTTTCTTT
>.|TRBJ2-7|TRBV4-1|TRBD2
CASSLGLAGGEQYF
TGCGCCAGCAGCCTAGGACTAGCGGGAGGCGAGCAGTACTTC
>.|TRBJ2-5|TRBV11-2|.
CASSVGAAQVQETQYF
TGTGCCAGCAGCGTTGGGGCAGCCCAAGTCCAAGAGACCCAGTACTTC
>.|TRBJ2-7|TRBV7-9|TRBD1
CASSPDRALYYEQYF
TGTGCCAGCAGCCCCGACAGGGCCTTGTACTACGAGCAGTACTTC
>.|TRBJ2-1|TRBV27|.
CASSLSGSKGSYNEQFF
TGTGCCAGCAGTCTATCCGGCTCCAAAGGCTCCTACAATGAGCAGTTCTTC
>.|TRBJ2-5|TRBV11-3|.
CASSLGNRGSQETQYF
TGTGCCAGCAGCTTAGGGAACCGGGGAAGCCAAGAGACCCAGTACTTC
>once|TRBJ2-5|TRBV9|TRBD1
CASSLQTGRETQYF
TGTGCCAGCAGCCTACAGACAGGGAGAGAGACCCAGTACTTC
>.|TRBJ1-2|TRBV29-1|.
CSVEKFNYGYTF
TGCAGCGTTGAAAAGTTCAACTATGGCTACACCTTC
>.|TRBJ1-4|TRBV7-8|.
CASRPYATNEKLFF
TGTGCCAGCAGACCGTATGCAACTAATGAAAAACTGTTTTTT
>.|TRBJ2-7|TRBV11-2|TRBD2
CASSSRGLVYEQYF
TGTGCCAGCAGCTCGCGGGGACTAGTCTACGAGCAGTACTTC
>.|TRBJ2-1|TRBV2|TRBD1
CASRGQGSNEQFF
TGTGCCAGCAGGGGACAGGGCAGCAATGAGCAGTTCTTC
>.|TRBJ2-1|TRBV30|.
CAWSVGGRPGNEQFF
TGTGCCTGGAGTGTCGGTGGGAGGCCGGGCAATGAGCAGTTCTTC
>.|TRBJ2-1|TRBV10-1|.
CASSESQVDEQFF
TGCGCCAGCAGTGAGAGCCAGGTTGATGAGCAGTTCTTC
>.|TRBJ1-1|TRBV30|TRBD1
CAWTRDRGSPFF
TGTGCCTGGACCCGAGACAGGGGGTCGCCTTTCTTT
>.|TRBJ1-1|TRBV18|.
CASSFRVGEAFF
TGTGCCAGCTCTTTTAGGGTGGGTGAAGCTTTCTTT
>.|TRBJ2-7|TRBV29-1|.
CSVEVWGVGEQYF
TGCAGCGTTGAAGTGTGGGGGGTAGGCGAGCAGTACTTC
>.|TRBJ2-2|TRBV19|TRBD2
CASSIVSGRRITGELFF
TGTGCCAGTAGTATAGTCAGCGGGAGGAGAATTACCGGGGAGCTGTTTTTT
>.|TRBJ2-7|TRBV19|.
CASKGSVGYEQYF
TGTGCCAGTAAAGGGTCTGTGGGCTACGAGCAGTACTTC
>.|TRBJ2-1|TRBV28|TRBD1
CASSLLAAGGYEQFF
TGTGCCAGCAGTTTATTGGCGGCAGGGGGCTATGAGCAGTTCTTC
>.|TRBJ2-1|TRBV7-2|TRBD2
CASSLATTGSSGRAEQFF
TGTGCCAGCAGCTTAGCGACTACTGGATCTAGCGGGAGGGCTGAGCAGTTCTTC
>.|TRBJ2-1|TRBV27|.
CASSLGTTDGTRHDEQFF
TGTGCCAGCAGTTTGGGCACGACGGACGGCACCCGGCACGATGAGCAGTTCTTC
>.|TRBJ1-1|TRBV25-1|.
CASSDPAGGDTEAFF
TGTGCCAGCAGTGACCCCGCCGGGGGGGACACTGAAGCTTTCTTT
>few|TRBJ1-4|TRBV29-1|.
CSVRGGEKLFF
TGCAGCGTTCGGGGTGGTGAAAAACTGTTTTTT
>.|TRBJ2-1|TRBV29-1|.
CSVVLTVSYNEQFF
TGCAGCGTAGTATTGACAGTCTCCTACAATGAGCAGTTCTTC
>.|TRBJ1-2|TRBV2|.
CASSEEIWGRNYGYTF
TGTGCCAGCAGTGAAGAGATATGGGGAAGGAACTATGGCTACACCTTC
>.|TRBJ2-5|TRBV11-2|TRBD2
CASSLAGLGLAYF
TGTGCCAGCAGCTTAGCGGGGCTGGGACTAGCGTACTTC